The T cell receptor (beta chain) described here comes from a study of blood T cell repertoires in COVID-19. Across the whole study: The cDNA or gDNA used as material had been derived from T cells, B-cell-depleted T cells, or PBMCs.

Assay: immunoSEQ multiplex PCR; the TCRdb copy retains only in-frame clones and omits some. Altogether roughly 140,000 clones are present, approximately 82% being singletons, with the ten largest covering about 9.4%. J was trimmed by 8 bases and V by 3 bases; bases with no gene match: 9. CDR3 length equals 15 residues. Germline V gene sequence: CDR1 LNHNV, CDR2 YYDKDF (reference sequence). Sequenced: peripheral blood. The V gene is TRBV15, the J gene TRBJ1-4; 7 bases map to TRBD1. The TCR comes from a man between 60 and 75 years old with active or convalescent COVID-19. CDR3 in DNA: TGTGCCACCAGCAGCCAAGACAGGGTAGGAGAAAAACTGTTTTTT. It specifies CATSSQDRVGEKLFF.